This TCR beta chain originates from a study of shared clonotypes between healthy human individuals. Germline-derived CDR1 and CDR2 are MNHEY and SMNVEV (reference sequence). Trimming removed 6 bases from V and 8 bases from J; junction bases left unmatched: 10. The CDR3 is made up of 15 amino acids. This clone appeared a few times. Data came from immunoSEQ multiplex PCR; TCRdb stores just in-frame clones and leaves some out. The sample shows roughly 1 million clones, more than 75% of them seen only once. The receptor's source is a man between 18 and 29 years old in good health. Some clones in this sample may be carry-over from other donors' samples. The genes are TRBV27 and TRBJ1-4; 9 nucleotides agree with TRBD1. The source material was memory CD4+ T cells from PBMCs. Indicated subset: CD45RA-negative fraction. CDR3 amino acids: CASSPGTGSYEKLFF. In DNA form, the CDR3 reads TGTGCCAGCAGCCCCGGGACAGGGAGCTACGAAAAACTGTTTTTT.